The T cell receptor beta chain described here comes from a study of T cells in tumors after PD-1 blockade. General study results and limits: Expanded exhausted CD8+ clones after therapy were mostly novel clonotypes.

Produced via immunoSEQ multiplex PCR; TCRdb's table is partial and in-frame only. The profile covers about 3,800 clones, with about 56% appearing a single time and 62% taken by the ten largest. The same primary tumor site was biopsied both before and after PD-1 blockade. Post-treatment squamous cell carcinoma samples were taken on average 31 days after treatment start. The CDR3 has 15 residues. With 5 bases removed from V and 4 bases from J, the gap between germline ends came to 15 bases. Germline loops: CDR1 SGHTA, CDR2 FQGTGA. Comments on this clone: Antigen specificity is unknown.

This receptor was identified in a human donor with cutaneous squamous cell carcinoma. The chain is built from TRBV7-3 and TRBJ2-1; maybe TRBD1 (5 bases). The source material was tumor tissue, sampled after anti-PD-1 treatment. The CDR3: CASSPGWGSYNEQFF. The CDR3 DNA reads TGTGCCAGCAGCCCAGGGTGGGGCAGTTACAATGAGCAGTTCTTC.